A selection of T cell receptor beta chains follows, all from one sample in a study of blood T cells in healthy people across ages. TCRdb passed the 5' RACE reads through MiXCR, listing each CDR3 protein once. Found here are 660,000 or so distinct CDR3 sequences, under 70% of them singletons; the top ten hold 35% to 40%. Input material: blood. The receptors shown here come from a man in his fifties or sixties in good health. Both conserved end residues are part of each CDR3. D genes are given only for firm matches. The size field is filled for only some rows; it gives once, few, many or a size class.

clone_size	j_call	v_call	d_call	cdr3_nt	cdr3_aa
-	TRBJ1-2	TRBV20-1	-	TGCAGTGCCTCCAGGATCGGAGACTATGGCTACACCTTC	CSASRIGDYGYTF
many	TRBJ2-5	TRBV7-2	TRBD1	TGTGCCAGCAGCTTAGCGGTGGGACAGCAAGAGACCCAGTACTTC	CASSLAVGQQETQYF
-	TRBJ2-7	TRBV7-2	TRBD1	TGTGCCAGCAGCCCGACAGGGGCGAGTCCCTACGAGCAGTACTTC	CASSPTGASPYEQYF
-	TRBJ1-6	TRBV7-9	-	TGTGCCGGCAGCACGGAACAGAGGTCACCCCTCCACTTT	CAGSTEQRSPLHF
-	TRBJ2-5	TRBV29-1	-	TGCAGCGTGACCCTACAGGTGTACCAAGAGACCCAGTACTTC	CSVTLQVYQETQYF
-	TRBJ2-1	TRBV20-1	-	TGCAGTGCCATCCTATCGCGGGGGCGCAATGAGCAGTTCTTC	CSAILSRGRNEQFF
-	TRBJ2-5	TRBV18	-	TGTGCCAGCTCACAGGGCATAAAAGAGACCCAGTACTTC	CASSQGIKETQYF
few	TRBJ2-3	TRBV6-5	-	TGTGCCAGCAGTTCCGGACAGTTCACAGATACGCAGTATTTT	CASSSGQFTDTQYF
-	TRBJ2-1	TRBV20-1	TRBD2	TGCAGTGCTAGACCTACTAGCGGGGGGTACAATGAGCAGTTCTTC	CSARPTSGGYNEQFF
-	TRBJ2-5	TRBV6-1	TRBD1	TGTGCCAGCAGTGAGGACAGGGGGCGGGAGACCCAGTACTTC	CASSEDRGRETQYF
many	TRBJ2-2	TRBV4-2	TRBD1	TGTGCCAGCACCTTAAGGGGGCTCGACACCGGGGAGCTGTTTTTT	CASTLRGLDTGELFF
few	TRBJ1-1	TRBV7-8	-	TGTGCCAGCAGCTTGCCCCCCAGGGGATCTGACACTGAAGCTTTCTTT	CASSLPPRGSDTEAFF
-	TRBJ2-7	TRBV20-1	TRBD2	TGCAGTGCTAGGGGGGGGTCTAGCGGGTCCTACGAGCAGTACTTC	CSARGGSSGSYEQYF
-	TRBJ2-5	TRBV6-6	-	TGTGCCAGCAGTTACGCCCCTTGGGAGACCCAGTACTTC	CASSYAPWETQYF
-	TRBJ2-1	TRBV20-1	TRBD1	TGCAGTGCTAGGGGACAGGGCATAAGCTCCTACAATGAGCAGTTCTTC	CSARGQGISSYNEQFF
-	TRBJ1-4	TRBV27	-	TGTGCCGCAGGGTCCGGAAAACTGTTTTTT	CAAGSGKLFF
-	TRBJ2-3	TRBV12-3/TRBV12-4	TRBD1	TGTGCCAGCAGTCCCGGACAGGGGCGCAGAGATACGCAGTATTTT	CASSPGQGRRDTQYF
-	TRBJ1-1	TRBV9	-	TGTGCCAGCAGCGTAGGACAGAGGGCTGGGGGCACTGAAGCTTTCTTT	CASSVGQRAGGTEAFF
few	TRBJ1-4	TRBV7-2	TRBD1	TGTGCCAGCAGCTGGGCAGGGGGCGAAAAACTGTTTTTT	CASSWAGGEKLFF
once	TRBJ1-4	TRBV20-1	-	TGCAGTGCTCGAAATGGGAATAATGAAAAACTGTTTTTT	CSARNGNNEKLFF
-	TRBJ2-1	TRBV4-1	-	TGCGCCAGCAGCCAAGCGGGGACCACCTACAATGAGCAGTTCTTC	CASSQAGTTYNEQFF
-	TRBJ2-5	TRBV6-6	-	TGTGCCAGCAGTTACCAAAGCCCGCCTCAAGAGACCCAGTACTTC	CASSYQSPPQETQYF
-	TRBJ1-2	TRBV29-1	-	TGCAGCGTTGGGGCCCCATTGAGTTATGGCTACACCTTC	CSVGAPLSYGYTF
-	TRBJ1-5	TRBV4-1	-	TGCGCCAGCAGCCAAGGTTTTGGGGTTAGCAATCAGCCCCAGCATTTT	CASSQGFGVSNQPQHF
-	TRBJ2-5	TRBV28	-	TGTGCCATACAATACGACCGGACCGGGACCCAGTACTTC	CAIQYDRTGTQYF
-	TRBJ2-7	TRBV10-3	TRBD1	TGTGCCATCAGTGCAGGGACAGGGGGAAACTACGAGCAGTACTTC	CAISAGTGGNYEQYF
-	TRBJ2-7	TRBV18	TRBD2	TGTGCCAGCTCACCTGAGCTAGCGGCCCCCTACGAGCAGTACTTC	CASSPELAAPYEQYF
-	TRBJ2-1	TRBV28	TRBD1	TGTGCCAGCACACCGGGACAGGGGGCTAGGGAGCAGTTCTTC	CASTPGQGAREQFF
few	TRBJ2-7	TRBV5-6	-	TGTGCCAGCAGCTTGGACCCCAGGGAACCCTACGAGCAGTACTTC	CASSLDPREPYEQYF
-	TRBJ2-5	TRBV3-1	TRBD2	TGTGCCAGCAGCTCCCGACTAGCGGGGGGATTGCTCCAAGAGACCCAGTACTTC	CASSSRLAGGLLQETQYF
-	TRBJ1-2	TRBV12-3/TRBV12-4	-	TGTGCCAGCAGTTCTAGCTCCAGGGGTCCTACGCGCTACACCTTC	CASSSSSRGPTRYTF
few	TRBJ1-2	TRBV7-2	-	TGTGCCAGCAGCTTAGCGTTGGGGAACTATGGCTACACCTTC	CASSLALGNYGYTF
-	TRBJ2-1	TRBV5-1	TRBD2	TGCGCCAGCAGCTTGCCTAGCGGGGGGAACAATGAGCAGTTCTTC	CASSLPSGGNNEQFF
-	TRBJ2-5	TRBV11-2	-	TGTGCCAGCAGCTTAGTCGGTCTAGCACGAGGGGGTAGAGAGACCCAGTACTTC	CASSLVGLARGGRETQYF
-	TRBJ1-2	TRBV27	-	TGTGCCAGCAGTCCCCAGGGCGGTGGCTACACCTTC	CASSPQGGGYTF
few	TRBJ1-2	TRBV25-1	-	TGTGCCAGCAGTGGTCAACCAGGGAGTTATAACTATGGCTACACCTTC	CASSGQPGSYNYGYTF
-	TRBJ2-5	TRBV7-9	TRBD1	TGTGCCAGCAGCCCCAGCGGGACAGGGGAAGAGACCCAGTACTTC	CASSPSGTGEETQYF
-	TRBJ2-5	TRBV7-2	-	TGTGCCAGCAGCTTAATGGTGGCCTCCTACAATGAGCAGTACTTC	CASSLMVASYNEQYF
-	TRBJ2-3	TRBV7-9	-	TGTGCCAGCAGCCAAGGGGGGGCTGCAGATACGCAGTATTTT	CASSQGGAADTQYF
-	TRBJ2-5	TRBV29-1	-	TGCAGCGTTGAAGAAGGAGGTCCCGAGACCCAGTACTTC	CSVEEGGPETQYF
few	TRBJ1-2	TRBV7-2	-	TGTGCCAGCAGCTTAGTGGCAGGCTATGGCTACACCTTC	CASSLVAGYGYTF
few	TRBJ2-3	TRBV11-2	-	TGTGCCAGCAGCTTAGATCGCGTAGGGCCAGATACGCAGTATTTT	CASSLDRVGPDTQYF
-	TRBJ1-5	TRBV6-1	-	TGTGCCAGCCAGGGGACGTGGCGGCACAATCAGCCCCAGCATTTT	CASQGTWRHNQPQHF